This T cell receptor (beta chain) derives from a study of T cells in Graves' hyperthyroidism and ophthalmopathy (dated by TCRdb to about 2019). With respect to the entire study: Peripheral blood was sampled at the time of initial diagnosis, prior to any treatment. A discovery cohort of approximately 100 patients, 43 with Graves' ophthalmopathy and approximately 60 with stable Graves' hyperthyroidism, was used to find distinguishing TCR V-J signatures. Whether ophthalmopathy could be predicted prospectively was tested in an independent validation cohort made up of 18 to 20 hyperthyroidism patients plus 17 patients who later progressed to ophthalmopathy. The 95 to 100 discovery patients were randomly split 7:3 into training and test sets. In six Graves' hyperthyroidism patients, the study also compared T-cell repertoires from thyroid tissue with T-cell repertoires from blood. After blood sampling, hyperthyroidism patients were treated with methimazole at a starting dose of 30 mg daily, and ophthalmopathy patients were treated with high-dose intravenous methylprednisolone. The paper describes TCR Vbeta CDR3 sequencing of some 130 peripheral blood samples, made up of 43 ophthalmopathy patients, roughly 75 hyperthyroidism patients and about 17 progressor patients.

Amplification of TCR beta CDR3 regions was carried out from RNA transcripts. The TCR CDR3 was subjected to a first round of RT-PCR using the HTBI primer set and the Qiagen OneStep RT-PCR kit. A second multiplex PCR round built the libraries, followed by size selection and purification. The libraries were sequenced on an Illumina HiSeq2000 using paired-end 100 bp reads. For the original study's pipeline: SOAPnuke was used to process the raw data, removing reads that contained adapters or uncalled bases, had a mean Phred below 15, or lacked an exact match to the constant primer or identifier. COPE v1.2.5 was used to merge high-quality paired reads, and clonotypes were defined as unique nucleotide sequences. MiTCR v1.1 was used to align clonotypes to the IMGT TRBV, TRBD and TRBJ reference segments. The analysis was restricted to V-J combinations with a frequency above 0.0001, which together covered 99.2% of the repertoires. A TCS score was defined as the ratio of F50 (clonal expansion) to E x V (chaos), with BLOSUM62-based TCRdist applied between CDR3 peptides within each V-J. Welch's t-statistics and random forest reduced 500 to 550 V-J features to around 14, which were used in a naive Bayes classifier (R e1071). The raw public data were reprocessed by TCRdb itself: fastp quality trimming at Q25, MiXCR clonotype calling, in-frame beta chains only. Records with the same CDR3 protein are collapsed into one entry carrying the most frequent genes and DNA. The V and J calls and clone size come from TCRdb's table, not from the authors' own analysis. For this sample the table gives approximately 410,000 distinct CDR3 sequences, of which approximately 15% were detected only once. About 13% of the sample is taken by the ten largest.

A distance of 9 bases separates the germline ends of V and J, which lose 3 bases and 3 bases respectively. The CDR3 contains 13 residues, cysteine and phenylalanine counted. Only CDR3 DNA remains: 39 bases, in frame from the first base. CDR1 and CDR2 were assigned from the germline V gene as SGHDN and FVKESK. This clonotype was found many times. The antigen it binds to is not known. Qualities for individual bases were not recorded, and no much larger clone is one base off. In the ophthalmopathy patients, disease was moderately to severely active, with a Clinical Activity Score of 3 or more, a NOSPECS grade of 4 or more, and a duration of less than 3 months. The study excluded patients with uncontrolled infections, other autoimmune diseases, pregnancy or lactation. Clinical symptoms, serum thyroxine and TRAb, thyroid ultrasound, and orbital computed tomography formed the basis for the diagnoses. PBMCs were separated from under 12 ml of fresh peripheral blood using Ficoll-Paque density gradient centrifugation. Total RNA was extracted using Trizol reagent, and RNA quality was assessed on an Agilent 2100 Bioanalyzer.

The research as a whole found: Ophthalmopathy was separated from stable hyperthyroidism by a 13 V-J signature model, with approximately 86% sensitivity and approximately 81% specificity obtained in cross-validation and 80%/75% obtained in testing. No statistical method was used to fix the sample size in advance, and group allocation was not hidden from the investigators. Most expanded thyroid clonotypes (frequency above 0.001) were also detected in blood, a finding suggesting that blood repertoires may reflect thyroid immune responses. In validation, the model predicted progression to ophthalmopathy with 55% to 71% sensitivity and roughly 72% specificity, a median of roughly seven months before onset.

This TCR derives from a young man with Graves' ophthalmopathy. The specimen was blood. The receptor chain draws on TRBV14 and TRBJ2-7, with the D segment identity uncertain. Read as DNA, the sequence is TGTGCCAGCAGCCATGGCAGCAGCTACGAGCAGTACTTC. The encoded protein is CASSHGSSYEQYF.